Listed below are T cell receptor beta chains from one sample, sequenced in a study of CXCR3-negative and CXCR3-positive naive CD8 T cells. For each CDR3 protein, TCRdb gives one entry from its re-call of the 5' RACE reads, without DNA. The sample features 150,000 to 160,000 distinct CDR3 sequences, with about 0.44% in its top ten. Sample: naive CXCR3+ CD8+ T cells from blood. Receptor source: a human donor in good health. Some clones in this sample may be carry-over from other donors' samples. Each CDR3 is given with its conserved first and last residue.

v_gene	j_gene	CDR3aa
TRBV12-3/TRBV12-4	TRBJ2-7	CASSWDPTGEQYF
TRBV12-3/TRBV12-4	TRBJ2-1	CASSSEIYLEQFF
TRBV10-3	TRBJ1-1	CAITISNGQNTEAFF
TRBV7-9	TRBJ2-7	CASIQPNSYEQYF
TRBV19	TRBJ1-1	CASSIWGTEAFF
TRBV29-1	TRBJ2-2	CSGFQNLGGELFF
TRBV11-2	TRBJ2-7	CASSSSLTGLASYEQYF
TRBV20-1	TRBJ1-2	CSAILSYGYTF
TRBV25-1	TRBJ1-2	CASSSGASYGYTF
TRBV28	TRBJ2-7	CASSETLSRGEQYF
TRBV29-1	TRBJ2-1	CSVGRREGGEQFF
TRBV7-8	TRBJ2-7	CASSPRGPSYEQYF
TRBV29-1	TRBJ1-4	CSVVAGSEKLFF
TRBV5-1	TRBJ1-1	CASSFMAGNTEAFF
TRBV9	TRBJ2-7	CASSPSSGNYEQYF
TRBV28	TRBJ2-7	CASSFRGAPYEQYF
TRBV21-1	TRBJ2-1	CAVDPYNEQFF
TRBV4-3	TRBJ2-7	CASSQDAWTGAEQYF
TRBV12-3/TRBV12-4	TRBJ2-5	CASRGSETQCF
TRBV28	TRBJ2-7	CASRGGGVTYEQYF
TRBV15	TRBJ2-7	CATSRDTWRNEQYF
TRBV7-9	TRBJ2-7	CASSNRTGIGSYEQYF
TRBV2	TRBJ2-1	CASTMDRGHIREQFF
TRBV10-1	TRBJ1-1	CASSEETGKTEAFF
TRBV9	TRBJ2-1	CASSVAGRGNEQFF
TRBV2	TRBJ1-6	CASSDDGGAISAPLHF
TRBV28	TRBJ2-1	CASSIAWGEGPNEQFF
TRBV7-9	TRBJ2-7	CASSIADEQYF
TRBV12-3/TRBV12-4	TRBJ1-2	CASSLSPRGGYTF
TRBV29-1	TRBJ2-7	CSVEASGSYEQYF
TRBV6-6	TRBJ1-2	CASSPTGRVNTF
TRBV6-5	TRBJ2-3	CASSRDRGWASTDTQYF
TRBV27	TRBJ1-5	CASGQGTEQPQHF
TRBV12-2	TRBJ2-5	CASRLVRSLTRTSGQETQYF
TRBV21-1	TRBJ2-5	CASSKVSGLAGDGETQYF
TRBV7-9	TRBJ2-3	CASSNPSTSTSTDTQYF
TRBV7-3	TRBJ2-3	CASSSQGFSGTDTQYF
TRBV7-9	TRBJ1-1	CASSLSFPDEAFF
TRBV28	TRBJ1-3	CASSPLGGSSGNTIYF
TRBV4-1	TRBJ2-1	CASRRDGRYNEQFF
TRBV19	TRBJ2-1	CASTRTEGNEQFF
TRBV7-9	TRBJ2-5	CASSSNRQETQYF
TRBV25-1	TRBJ1-1	CASSEWGREAFF
TRBV2	TRBJ2-7	CASSEARQGTYEQYF
TRBV7-3	TRBJ2-1	CASSPDNYNEQFF
TRBV20-1	TRBJ2-1	CSARVRESSYNEQFF
TRBV6-2/TRBV6-3	TRBJ2-5	CASSPWTGGPETQYF